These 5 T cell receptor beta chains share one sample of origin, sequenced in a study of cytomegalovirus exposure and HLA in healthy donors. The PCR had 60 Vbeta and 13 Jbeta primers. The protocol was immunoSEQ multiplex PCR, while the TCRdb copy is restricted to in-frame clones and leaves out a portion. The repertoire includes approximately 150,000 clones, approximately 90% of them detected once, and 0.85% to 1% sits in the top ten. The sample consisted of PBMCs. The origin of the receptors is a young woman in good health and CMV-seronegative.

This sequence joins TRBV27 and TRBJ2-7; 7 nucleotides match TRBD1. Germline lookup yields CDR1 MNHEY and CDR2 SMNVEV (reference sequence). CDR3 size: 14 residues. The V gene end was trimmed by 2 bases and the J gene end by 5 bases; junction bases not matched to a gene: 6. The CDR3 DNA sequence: TGTGCCAGCAGTTTAAGTAGGGGGCAGGACGAGCAGTACTTC. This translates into CASSLSRGQDEQYF.

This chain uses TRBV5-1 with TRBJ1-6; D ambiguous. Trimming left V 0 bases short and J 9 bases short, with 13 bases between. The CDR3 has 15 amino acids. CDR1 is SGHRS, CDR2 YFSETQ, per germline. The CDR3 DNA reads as TGCGCCAGCAGCTTGGCCGCCAGTTTACCTTCACCCCTCCACTTT. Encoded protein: CASSLAASLPSPLHF.

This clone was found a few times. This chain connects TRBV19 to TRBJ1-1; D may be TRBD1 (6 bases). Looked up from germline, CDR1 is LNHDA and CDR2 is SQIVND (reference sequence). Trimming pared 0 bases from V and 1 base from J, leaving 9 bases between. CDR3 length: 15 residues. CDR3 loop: CASSIDQGGNTEAFF. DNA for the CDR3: TGTGCCAGTAGTATAGATCAAGGGGGGAACACTGAAGCTTTCTTT.

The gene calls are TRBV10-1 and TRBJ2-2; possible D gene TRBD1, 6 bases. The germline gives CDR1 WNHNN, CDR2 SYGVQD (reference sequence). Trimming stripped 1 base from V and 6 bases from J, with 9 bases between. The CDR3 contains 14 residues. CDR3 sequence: CASSEFRQAGELFF. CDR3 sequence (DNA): TGCGCCAGCAGTGAGTTCCGACAGGCCGGGGAGCTGTTTTTT.

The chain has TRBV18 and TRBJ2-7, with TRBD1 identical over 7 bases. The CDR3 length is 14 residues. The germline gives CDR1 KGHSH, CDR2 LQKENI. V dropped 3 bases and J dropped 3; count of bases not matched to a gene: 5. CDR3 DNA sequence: TGTGCCAGCTCACCTGGGACAGCCTTCTACGAGCAGTACTTC. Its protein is CASSPGTAFYEQYF. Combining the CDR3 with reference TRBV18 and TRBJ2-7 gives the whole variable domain NAGVMQNPRHLVRRRGQEARLRCSPMKGHSHVYWYRQLPEEGLKFMVYLQKENIIDESGMPKERFSAEFPKEGPSILRIQQVVRGDSAAYFCASSPGTAFYEQYFGPGTRLTVT.